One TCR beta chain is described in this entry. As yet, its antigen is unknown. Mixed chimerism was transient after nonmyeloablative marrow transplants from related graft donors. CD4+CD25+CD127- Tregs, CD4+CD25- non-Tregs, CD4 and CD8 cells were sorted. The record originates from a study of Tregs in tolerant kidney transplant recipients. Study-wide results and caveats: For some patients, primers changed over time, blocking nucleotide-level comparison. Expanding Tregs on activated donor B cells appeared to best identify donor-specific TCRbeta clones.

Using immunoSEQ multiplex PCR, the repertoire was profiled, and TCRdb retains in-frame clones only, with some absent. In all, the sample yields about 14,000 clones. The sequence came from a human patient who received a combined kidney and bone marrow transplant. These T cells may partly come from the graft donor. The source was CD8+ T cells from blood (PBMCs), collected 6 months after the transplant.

The CDR3: CAWSVSGPIYGYTF. The CDR3 bases that were read are TGTGCCTGGAGTGTATCAGGGCCGATCTATGGC. The gene calls are TRBV30 and TRBJ1-2; maybe TRBD1 (5 bases). The read ends 3 residues early relative to the CDR3; the germline J gene fills the gap. In germline, CDR1 is GTSNPN, CDR2 SVGIG (reference sequence). Deletions cut 0 bases from V and 4 bases from J, with 12 bases between. The CDR3 is 14 residues long.